This T cell receptor beta chain came from a study of T cell changes during pregnancy in multiple sclerosis. V was trimmed by 4 bases and J by 3 bases, leaving 16 bases between them. CDR1 and CDR2 from the germline V gene are SGHNT and YYREEE (reference sequence). The CDR3 extends over 15 amino acids. TCRdb's copy holds only in-frame clones and misses some; the assay was immunoSEQ multiplex PCR. The table records about 42,000 clones, 91% of them present only once. The TCR sequence derives from a female donor in good health, enrolled as a control in a pregnancy study. Sample: CD4+ T cells from peripheral blood mononuclear cells, taken in the second trimester of pregnancy. V and J are TRBV5-4 and TRBJ1-2; D possibly corresponds to TRBD1 (6 bases). CDR3: CASSPVGGADYGYTF. DNA for the CDR3: TGTGCCAGCAGCCCCGTAGGGGGGGCGGACTATGGCTACACCTTC.